Sequencing of this T cell receptor (beta chain) was carried out in a study of T cell responses to AZD1222 COVID-19 vaccine. Trimming removed 6 bases from V and 5 bases from J, with 14 bases in between. The CDR3 is made up of 14 amino acids. The V gene's germline CDR1 is MNHEY and CDR2 SVGEGT. The method was immunoSEQ multiplex PCR; TCRdb's version includes in-frame clones alone and lacks a portion of them. The sample lists about 100,000 clones, 87% occurring once. This TCR came from an adult who received the AZD1222 COVID-19 vaccine. The sequences come from peripheral blood, collected 28 days after the second AZD1222 dose. V and J are TRBV6-2 or TRBV6-3 and TRBJ1-5; TRBD1 is a possible D gene (6 bases). Written as DNA, the CDR3 is TGTGCCAGCAGCCCTACTAACAGGGATCAGCCCCAGCATTTT. Translated: CASSPTNRDQPQHF.